Following are 21 T cell receptor beta chains from one sample sequenced in a study of blood T cell repertoires in COVID-19. Sequencing used immunoSEQ multiplex PCR; TCRdb keeps in-frame clones, though not all of them. The table lists 240,000 or so clones, 70% to 85% of them singletons. Material for sequencing was peripheral blood. Every receptor here comes from a woman aged 80 or older with acute or convalescent COVID-19.

The chain uses TRBV5-4 and TRBJ2-7, with TRBD1 identical over 7 bases. Germline V gene sequence: CDR1 SGHNT, CDR2 YYREEE (reference sequence). Trimming took 3 bases from V and 3 from J; bases not matched to a gene: 9. CDR3 length: 15 residues. As DNA, the CDR3 is TGTGCCAGCAGCTCTGCCGACAGGGCATTCTACGAGCAGTACTTC. This gives the protein CASSSADRAFYEQYF.

This clone was detected once. The rearrangement joins TRBV5-1 to TRBJ2-3; tentatively, D is TRBD1 (6 bases). Germline CDR1 is SGHRS and CDR2 is YFSETQ. This CDR3 is built from 15 residues. V shed 7 bases and J shed 0 bases, with 15 bases lying between them. CDR3 nucleotide sequence: TGCGCCAGCCGTCAACTGGGGGCTAGCACAGATACGCAGTATTTT. Translation gives CASRQLGASTDTQYF.

V and J are TRBV7-9 and TRBJ2-2; perhaps TRBD2 as D (5 bases). V lost 5 bases, J lost 1 base, and 20 bases lay in between. CDR3 length: 18 amino acids. Per the germline V gene, CDR1 is SEHNR and CDR2 is FQNEAQ (reference sequence). The CDR3 DNA follows: TGTGCCAGCAGCCGATCTACGGGGATCTTGTGGAACACCGGGGAGCTGTTTTTT. Translation gives CASSRSTGILWNTGELFF.

The table lists this clone with many counts. The chain links TRBV4-1 to TRBJ1-2; 9 bases line up with TRBD1. V shed 1 base, J shed 5 bases, and the junction held 5 bases outside the gene matches. The CDR3 length is 15 residues. Germline assignment: CDR1 MGHRA and CDR2 YSYEKL. CDR3 DNA sequence: TGCGCCAGCAGCCAAGCCAGGACAGGGGATTATGGCTACACCTTC. Its protein is CASSQARTGDYGYTF.

The chain combines TRBV18 with TRBJ1-4; 8 nucleotides align to TRBD1. The CDR3 runs to 15 residues. V trimming: 2 bases; J trimming: 6 bases; junction bases outside the gene matches: 5. CDR1 and CDR2 from the germline V gene are KGHSH and LQKENI. Here the CDR3 DNA reads TGTGCCAGCTCACCAGAAACAGGGGGGGATGAAAAACTGTTTTTT. This translates into CASSPETGGDEKLFF.

This clone was counted a few times. The chain has TRBV7-7 and TRBJ2-2; TRBD2 is a possible D gene (6 bases). The CDR3 loop spans 15 amino acids. V gave up 4 bases and J gave up 6 bases, with 15 bases separating them. In germline, CDR1 is SSHAT, CDR2 FNYEAQ (reference sequence). This chain's CDR3 is CASSSNAGYAGELFF. The CDR3 DNA follows: TGTGCCAGCAGCTCCAACGCGGGGTACGCCGGGGAGCTGTTTTTT.

J is TRBJ2-3 and V is TRBV6-2 or TRBV6-3; D possibly corresponds to TRBD1 (6 bases). With 2 bases removed from V and 6 bases from J, the gap between germline ends came to 18 bases. This CDR3 comprises 16 residues. The germline gives CDR1 MNHEY, CDR2 SVGEGT. In DNA, the CDR3 is TGTGCCAGCAGTTACAACAGGGTTGTGTTCGGGGATACGCAGTATTTT. As protein: CASSYNRVVFGDTQYF.

This chain uses TRBV7-2 with TRBJ2-5; the match to TRBD1 covers 8 bases. Losses at the gene ends were 3 bases for V and 2 bases for J; bases not matched to a gene: 5. This CDR3 comprises 15 residues. Germline-derived CDR1 and CDR2 are SGHTA and FQGNSA. CDR3 in amino acids: CASSFRRQGQETQYF. CDR3 nucleotides: TGTGCCAGCAGCTTTAGGAGACAGGGGCAAGAGACCCAGTACTTC.

The chain combines TRBV5-6 with TRBJ2-1; 7 nucleotides line up with TRBD2. Germline CDR1 is SGHDT and CDR2 is YYEEEE. CDR3 length equals 18 residues. Trimming removed 4 bases from V and 2 bases from J; junction bases left unmatched: 15. CDR3 residues: CASSPTNWGGEAYNEQFF. The CDR3 DNA reads TGTGCCAGCAGCCCGACTAACTGGGGGGGTGAGGCCTACAATGAGCAGTTCTTC.

This chain uses TRBV4-1 with TRBJ1-2; 11 bases line up with TRBD1. Unmatched junction bases numbered 4, after V lost 3 bases and J lost 4 bases. Germline CDR1 and CDR2: MGHRA and YSYEKL. The CDR3 has 15 residues. In DNA, the CDR3 is TGCGCCAGCAGCCAGAGGACAGGGGGCAGCTATGGCTACACCTTC. This translates into CASSQRTGGSYGYTF.

This CDR3 is CATSSPNQPQHF. CDR3 nucleotides: TGTGCCACCAGCAGCCCGAATCAGCCCCAGCATTTT. The chain joins TRBV15 to TRBJ1-5; D unclear. V gave up 3 bases and J gave up 4 bases, with 4 bases separating them. This CDR3 comprises 12 residues. From germline, CDR1 is LNHNV and CDR2 YYDKDF (reference sequence).

This clone has just a few counts. The chain joins TRBV5-6 to TRBJ2-7, with D perhaps matching TRBD1 (5 bases). There are 12 residues in the CDR3. V lost 2 bases and J 7 bases, leaving 10 bases between the germline ends. Germline assignment: CDR1 SGHDT and CDR2 YYEEEE. CDR3 sequence: CASSFLRGEQYF. CDR3 DNA: TGTGCCAGCAGCTTTTTAAGGGGAGAGCAGTACTTC.

This rearrangement joins TRBV30 to TRBJ1-2, with a weak D call TRBD1 (5 bases). This CDR3 has 12 amino acids. CDR1 GTSNPN and CDR2 SVGIG come from the germline V gene (reference sequence). Deletions cut 2 bases from V and 7 bases from J, with 11 bases between. The CDR3 loop is CAWSLTGGGYTF. The CDR3 coding sequence is TGTGCCTGGAGTCTCACCGGGGGTGGCTACACCTTC. Together with reference TRBV30 and TRBJ1-2, the CDR3 gives the full variable domain: SQTIHQWPATLVQPVGSPLSLECTVEGTSNPNLYWYRQAAGRGLQLLFYSVGIGQISSEVPQNLSASRPQDRQFILSSKKLLLSDSGFYLCAWSLTGGGYTFGSGTRLTVV.

V usage is TRBV7-2 and J usage is TRBJ2-3; D possibly corresponds to TRBD2 (6 bases). The CDR3 is made up of 14 amino acids. With 1 base removed from V and 4 bases from J, the gap between germline ends came to 9 bases. Germline V gene data show CDR1 as SGHTA and CDR2 as FQGNSA. CDR3 sequence: CASSLGWEADTQYF. The CDR3 nucleotides read TGTGCCAGCAGCTTAGGATGGGAGGCAGATACGCAGTATTTT.

V and J are TRBV12-3 or TRBV12-4 and TRBJ2-7; no reliable D call. Trimming stripped 4 bases from V and 2 bases from J, with 6 bases between. The CDR3 runs 12 residues. The CDR3 loop is CASSSTAYEQYF. In nucleotides, the CDR3 is TGTGCCAGCAGTTCGACTGCCTACGAGCAGTACTTC.

The chain employs TRBV6-2 or TRBV6-3 and TRBJ2-7; 7 bases are shared with TRBD1. The CDR3 runs 15 residues. Unmatched junction bases numbered 8, after V lost 6 bases and J lost 0 bases. Germline lookup yields CDR1 MNHEY and CDR2 SVGEGT. This CDR3 is CASSSLGTVSYEQYF. Written as DNA, the CDR3 is TGTGCCAGCAGCTCCCTCGGGACAGTCTCCTACGAGCAGTACTTC.

As to this clone: One end of the junction is discordant with germline, which a read error may explain. In DNA, the CDR3 is TGTGCCAGTAGTATAGATGGGGCAGGGGAGTTCTTC. It translates to CASSIDGAGEFF. The gene calls are TRBV19 and TRBJ2-4; a possible D gene is TRBD1 (6 bases). The CDR3 extends over 12 amino acids. Looked up from germline, CDR1 is LNHDA and CDR2 is SQIVND (reference sequence).

CDR3 sequence (DNA): TGTGCCTGGAGTCGGGACACCGGGGAGCTGTTTTTT. Residues: CAWSRDTGELFF. The chain couples TRBV30 to TRBJ2-2; D ambiguous. The CDR3 has 12 residues. Per the germline V gene, CDR1 is GTSNPN and CDR2 is SVGIG (reference sequence). The germline V and J ends were trimmed by 2 bases and 3 bases, with 4 bases remaining between them.

The gene calls are TRBV5-1 and TRBJ2-1; D uncertain. V lost 2 bases to trimming and J lost 7 bases, with 13 bases between them. This CDR3 is 14 amino acids long. The germline gives CDR1 SGHRS, CDR2 YFSETQ. The CDR3 loop reads CASSLGDTVNEQFF. CDR3 nucleotides: TGCGCCAGCAGCTTAGGTGACACGGTAAATGAGCAGTTCTTC.

This chain uses TRBV5-6 with TRBJ1-2; D not resolved. The CDR3 is made up of 12 amino acids. The germline V gene has CDR1 SGHDT and CDR2 YYEEEE. Trimming pared 5 bases from V and 4 bases from J, leaving 9 bases between. CDR3 residues: CASSNKPYGYTF. CDR3 nucleotide sequence: TGTGCCAGCAGTAACAAACCCTATGGCTACACCTTC.

The chain employs TRBV2 and TRBJ1-1; D perhaps matches TRBD1 (6 bases). This CDR3 is built from 16 residues. V was clipped by 5 bases and J by 1 base, with 17 bases between them. The germline V gene encodes CDR1 SNHLY and CDR2 FYNNEI. The CDR3 reads CASSPPLGGENTEAFF. In nucleotides, the CDR3 is TGTGCCAGCAGTCCCCCTTTAGGGGGAGAGAACACTGAAGCTTTCTTT.